The next 30 T cell receptor beta chains were all read from a single sample in a study of T cells in narcolepsy. Clones were sequenced by immunoSEQ multiplex PCR, and TCRdb holds only the in-frame ones, with some missing. The top ten clones hold just under 2.5% of a sample with around 31,000 clones, about 81% of them seen once. The sequenced sample was CD45RA- memory CD4+ T cells from PBMCs. These receptors were collected from a human donor with narcolepsy.

This clone was found once. This chain joins TRBV19 and TRBJ1-4, with unresolved D. This CDR3 comprises 15 residues. V was cut by 5 bases and J by 8 bases, with 18 bases left in between. The germline V gene encodes CDR1 LNHDA and CDR2 SQIVND (reference sequence). Here the CDR3 reads CASSPTGRLDEKLFF. CDR3 sequence (DNA): TGTGCCAGTAGTCCTACCGGCCGATTAGACGAAAAACTGTTTTTT.

The rearrangement joins TRBV5-6 to TRBJ2-1; D is ambiguous. The CDR3 has 14 residues. CDR1 and CDR2 from the germline V gene are SGHDT and YYEEEE. V was cut by 3 bases and J by 6 bases, with 13 bases left in between. Here the CDR3 reads CASSSYSNPNEQFF. The CDR3 DNA sequence: TGTGCCAGCAGCTCCTACTCGAACCCCAATGAGCAGTTCTTC.

This clone has only one observation. The gene calls are TRBV10-2 and TRBJ1-2; 7 bases fit TRBD1. This CDR3 comprises 14 residues. Germline V gives CDR1 WSHSY, CDR2 SAAADI. The V gene end was trimmed by 0 bases and the J gene end by 4 bases; junction bases not matched to a gene: 2. CDR3 sequence reads: CASSESGQFYGYTF. The CDR3 nucleotides are TGCGCCAGCAGTGAGTCGGGACAGTTCTATGGCTACACCTTC.

V gene TRBV27 combines with J gene TRBJ2-1; D ambiguous. From germline, CDR1 is MNHEY and CDR2 SMNVEV (reference sequence). V shed 6 bases and J shed 0 bases, with 6 bases lying between them. This CDR3 region has 13 residues. For the CDR3, the DNA is TGTGCCAGCAGGCCCTTCTCCTACAATGAGCAGTTCTTC. The encoded protein is CASRPFSYNEQFF.

V gene TRBV7-8 combines with J gene TRBJ2-1; the match to TRBD2 covers 9 bases. Germline lookup yields CDR1 SGHVS and CDR2 FQNEAQ. J was trimmed by 8 bases and V by 4 bases; bases with no gene match: 6. This CDR3 region has 14 residues. The CDR3 coding sequence is TGTGCCAGCAGCTCCCGTGGACTAGCGTATGAGCAGTTCTTC. This translates into CASSSRGLAYEQFF.

The chain recombines TRBV2 with TRBJ1-5; 7 bases fit TRBD1. The CDR3 extends over 15 amino acids. The germline V gene has CDR1 SNHLY and CDR2 FYNNEI. V lost 5 bases, J lost 4 bases, and 8 bases stayed unmatched. The CDR3 DNA follows: TGTGCCAGCAGTTCCCTGACAGGGCCGAATCAGCCCCAGCATTTT. As protein: CASSSLTGPNQPQHF.

The chain carries TRBV7-9 and TRBJ2-7; 12 positions match TRBD2. V trimming: 5 bases; J trimming: 7 bases; junction bases outside the gene matches: 9. The germline V gene has CDR1 SEHNR and CDR2 FQNEAQ (reference sequence). The CDR3 has 15 amino acids. The CDR3 DNA reads TGTGCCAGCAGCCCTAGACTAGCGGGAGCCCGGGAGCAGTACTTC. Translation: CASSPRLAGAREQYF.

This clone was observed once. In DNA, the CDR3 is TGTGCCAGCAGTGGGGAAAACATGAACACTGAAGCTTTCTTT. It translates to CASSGENMNTEAFF. The rearrangement links TRBV6-1 to TRBJ1-1; D is undetermined. V lost 4 bases to trimming and J lost 0 bases, with 9 bases between them. In germline, CDR1 is MNHNS, CDR2 SASEGT. CDR3 size: 14 residues.

This clone showed up just a few times. The V call is TRBV5-5, the J call TRBJ1-2; 10 bases are shared with TRBD1. Germline CDR1 SGHKS, CDR2 YYEKEE (reference sequence). V gave up 6 bases and J gave up 4 bases; unmatched junction bases: 12. The CDR3 runs 16 residues. In DNA, the CDR3 is TGTGCCAGCAAGACAGGGGGCGTGGGGCGAACCTATGGCTACACCTTC. Translation gives CASKTGGVGRTYGYTF.

The gene calls are TRBV6-1 and TRBJ2-1, with no clear D. The V gene lost 4 bases and the J gene lost 4 bases, with 11 bases spanning the gap. This CDR3 has 14 amino acids. Germline V gene lookup returns CDR1 MNHNS and CDR2 SASEGT. CDR3 coding DNA: TGTGCCAGCAGTGTTTCCGGGTTTTACAATGAGCAGTTCTTC. Protein: CASSVSGFYNEQFF.

This chain connects TRBV5-1 to TRBJ2-5, with D unresolved. From germline, CDR1 is SGHRS and CDR2 YFSETQ. Trimming stripped 0 bases from V and 2 bases from J, with 8 bases between. The CDR3 runs to 14 residues. The CDR3 bases are TGCGCCAGCAGCTTGGCAGCCGGTCAAGAGACCCAGTACTTC. Protein sequence: CASSLAAGQETQYF.

In its sample, this clone was seen a few times. The V call is TRBV2, the J call TRBJ1-1, with a tentative D call TRBD1 (5 bases). V was shortened by 6 bases and J by 1 base, with 12 bases between the two germline ends. CDR3 length: 14 amino acids. Germline CDR1 reads SNHLY; CDR2 reads FYNNEI. The CDR3 is CASRPREWNTEAFF. For the CDR3, the DNA is TGTGCCAGCAGGCCCAGGGAGTGGAACACTGAAGCTTTCTTT.

The chain has TRBV27 and TRBJ1-1, with D maybe TRBD1 (5 bases). Germline CDR1 MNHEY, CDR2 SMNVEV (reference sequence). CDR3 length: 13 residues. V lost 6 bases and J 1 base, leaving 9 bases between the germline ends. Here the CDR3 reads CASRNTGNTEAFF. The CDR3, as DNA: TGTGCCAGCAGGAATACAGGGAACACTGAAGCTTTCTTT.

This sequence joins TRBV28 and TRBJ2-7; a possible D gene is TRBD1 (5 bases). Trimming pared 3 bases from V and 2 bases from J, leaving 11 bases between. Germline V lookup: CDR1 MDHEN, CDR2 SYDVKM. This CDR3 spans 14 amino acids. This CDR3 is CASSFSDTTYEQYF. The DNA for the CDR3 is TGTGCCAGCAGTTTTTCGGACACCACCTACGAGCAGTACTTC.

The rearrangement uses TRBV7-2 and TRBJ2-2; D is uncertain. Per germline, CDR1 SGHTA and CDR2 FQGNSA. The V end was cut by 6 bases, the J end by 3 bases, with 11 bases between. This CDR3 spans 14 amino acids. The CDR3 loop is CASSFGRDTGELFF. DNA for the CDR3: TGTGCCAGCAGTTTCGGGCGCGACACCGGGGAGCTGTTTTTT.

The table lists this clone with a count of one. The CDR3 sequence is CASRAGTGGTGELFF. The CDR3 nucleotides read TGCGCCAGCAGAGCCGGGACAGGGGGCACCGGGGAGCTGTTTTTT. V and J are TRBV5-1 and TRBJ2-2; 11 bases are shared with TRBD1. Germline values: CDR1 SGHRS, CDR2 YFSETQ. Losses at the gene ends were 5 bases for V and 4 bases for J; bases not matched to a gene: 4. This CDR3 is built from 15 residues.

This sequence joins TRBV7-6 and TRBJ2-5; the D is unclear. Germline V gene lookup returns CDR1 SGHVS and CDR2 FNYEAQ. V was pared by 1 base and J by 1 base, with 19 bases between. The CDR3 has 18 amino acids. The CDR3 DNA sequence: TGTGCCAGCAGCTTAGGGGTCAGAGCCTCAGGATTCCAAGAGACCCAGTACTTC. This gives the protein CASSLGVRASGFQETQYF.

The chain joins TRBV11-2 to TRBJ1-2, with TRBD1 matching 7 bases. CDR3 length: 15 residues. The germline gives CDR1 SGHAT, CDR2 FQNNGV. Trimming cost V 0 bases and J 4 bases; bases outside gene matches: 5. CDR3 region: CASSLEGAGGYGYTF. The CDR3 DNA sequence: TGTGCCAGCAGCTTAGAAGGCGCAGGGGGCTATGGCTACACCTTC. Complete variable domain (other parts from reference TRBV11-2 and TRBJ1-2): EAGVAQSPRYKIIEKRQSVAFWCNPISGHATLYWYQQILGQGPKLLIQFQNNGVVDDSQLPKDRFSAERLKGVDSTLKIQPAKLEDSAVYLCASSLEGAGGYGYTFGSGTRLTVV.

About this clone itself: A junction end diverges from the germline sequence, so it may reflect a read error. The rearrangement uses TRBV29-1 and TRBJ1-2, with 8 bases fitting TRBD1. Looked up from germline, CDR1 is SQVTM and CDR2 is ANQGSEA. The CDR3 loop spans 16 amino acids. The DNA of the CDR3 is TGCCGCGTTGGGGGGGTGACAGGGGCAACTAACTATGGCTACACCTTC. It specifies CRVGGVTGATNYGYTF.

In regard to this clone: Other DNA variants within this sample encode the same CDR3. The chain is built from TRBV5-1 and TRBJ2-3, with D maybe TRBD2 (6 bases). In germline, CDR1 is SGHRS, CDR2 YFSETQ. The length of the CDR3 is 15 residues. Trimming pared 1 base from V and 1 base from J, leaving 10 bases between. CDR3 region: CASSLWAGRTDTQYF. The CDR3 DNA follows: TGCGCCAGCAGCTTGTGGGCGGGGCGCACAGATACGCAGTATTTT.

This rearrangement joins TRBV16 to TRBJ2-3; TRBD2 agrees at 11 bases. The V gene's germline CDR1 is KGHSY and CDR2 FQNENV. Trimming removed 4 bases from V and 2 bases from J; junction bases left unmatched: 5. This CDR3 is 16 amino acids long. CDR3 in amino acids: CASSRGGLADTDTQYF. CDR3 nucleotide sequence: TGTGCCAGCAGCCGGGGGGGACTAGCGGACACAGATACGCAGTATTTT.

This clone is medium-sized (0.01 to 0.1%) in the sample. The junction and the germline gene differ at one end; a read error may be behind it. CDR3 sequence (DNA): TGTGCCAGCAGTGAATTTCAGGGATACAGACGCTTC. Protein sequence: CASSEFQGYRRF. This chain links TRBV6-1 with TRBJ2-7, with D possibly being TRBD1 (5 bases). CDR3 size: 12 residues. Germline V gene data show CDR1 as MNHNS and CDR2 as SASEGT.

The genes are TRBV7-8 and TRBJ2-2; D not resolved. CDR1 and CDR2 (germline): SGHVS, FQNEAQ. The V and J ends lost 3 bases and 5 bases respectively, with 10 bases between them. The CDR3 loop spans 14 amino acids. In DNA form, the CDR3 reads TGTGCCAGCAGCTTTGCGTGGGTTACCGGGGAGCTGTTTTTT. Translated: CASSFAWVTGELFF.

The rearrangement uses TRBV29-1 and TRBJ2-5; D ambiguous. Germline CDR1 and CDR2: SQVTM and ANQGSEA. V lost 2 bases to trimming and J lost 5 bases, with 9 bases between them. The CDR3 spans 12 residues. The CDR3 DNA is TGCAGCGTTGAACCAAACCGGGAGACCCAGTACTTC. As protein: CSVEPNRETQYF.

This chain uses TRBV5-8 with TRBJ2-5; possible D gene TRBD2, 6 bases. The CDR3 covers 13 residues. V lost 1 base, J lost 5 bases, and 9 bases lay in between. Per germline, CDR1 SGHTS and CDR2 YDEGEE. The CDR3, as DNA: TGTGCCAGCAGCTTGTCAGGGACTGAGACCCAGTACTTC. Its protein is CASSLSGTETQYF. The variable domain in full, with the rest retrieved from reference TRBV5-8 and TRBJ2-5, is EAGVTQSPTHLIKTRGQQATLRCSPISGHTSVYWYQQALGLGLQFLLWYDEGEERNRGNFPPRFSGRQFPNYSSELNVNALELEDSALYLCASSLSGTETQYFGPGTRLLVL.

This clone was recorded a few times. V and J are TRBV6-1 and TRBJ2-3, with TRBD2 identical over 7 bases. With V trimmed by 7 bases and J by 2 bases, 6 bases remained unmatched. Looked up from germline, CDR1 is MNHNS and CDR2 is SASEGT. The CDR3 is 14 residues long. The CDR3 loop reads CASKEAGPTDTQYF. The CDR3 DNA sequence: TGTGCCAGCAAGGAAGCGGGGCCCACAGATACGCAGTATTTT.

The chain joins TRBV5-4 to TRBJ2-7; a weak D match, TRBD1 (6 bases). This CDR3 contains 13 residues. Trimming pared 4 bases from V and 6 bases from J, leaving 14 bases between. The germline gives CDR1 SGHNT, CDR2 YYREEE (reference sequence). The chain's CDR3 is CASSLDRDTEQYF. Here the CDR3 DNA reads TGTGCCAGCAGCCTGGACCGGGACACCGAGCAGTACTTC.

This chain uses TRBV7-9 with TRBJ2-1; D might be TRBD1 (6 bases). Germline V lookup: CDR1 SEHNR, CDR2 FQNEAQ (reference sequence). V was pared by 3 bases and J by 4 bases, with 10 bases between. This CDR3 is 14 amino acids long. This CDR3 reads CASSFQDSYNEQFF. The CDR3 DNA sequence: TGTGCCAGCAGCTTCCAGGACAGTTACAATGAGCAGTTCTTC. Drawing the rest from reference TRBV7-9 and TRBJ2-1, the complete variable domain is DTGVSQNPRHKITKRGQNVTFRCDPISEHNRLYWYRQTLGQGPEFLTYFQNEAQLEKSRLLSDRFSAERPKGSFSTLEIQRTEQGDSAMYLCASSFQDSYNEQFFGPGTRLTVL.

The V call is TRBV5-5, the J call TRBJ2-1; TRBD2 is a possible D gene (6 bases). Trimming took off 4 bases at V and 1 base at J, with 18 bases between the two ends. The CDR3 totals 17 residues. CDR1 is SGHKS and CDR2 is YYEKEE in the germline V gene (reference sequence). In nucleotides, the CDR3 is TGTGCCAGCAGCCCCGCTCCGGGGGTGGAGTCCTACAATGAGCAGTTCTTC. It encodes CASSPAPGVESYNEQFF.

The V gene is TRBV7-2, the J gene TRBJ1-4; tentative D call: TRBD1 (6 bases). Germline-derived CDR1 and CDR2 are SGHTA and FQGNSA. The CDR3 covers 15 residues. With 4 bases removed from V and 3 bases from J, the gap between germline ends came to 12 bases. The chain's CDR3 is CASSSPDSPNEKLFF. The CDR3 coding sequence is TGTGCCAGCAGCTCCCCGGACAGTCCTAATGAAAAACTGTTTTTT.